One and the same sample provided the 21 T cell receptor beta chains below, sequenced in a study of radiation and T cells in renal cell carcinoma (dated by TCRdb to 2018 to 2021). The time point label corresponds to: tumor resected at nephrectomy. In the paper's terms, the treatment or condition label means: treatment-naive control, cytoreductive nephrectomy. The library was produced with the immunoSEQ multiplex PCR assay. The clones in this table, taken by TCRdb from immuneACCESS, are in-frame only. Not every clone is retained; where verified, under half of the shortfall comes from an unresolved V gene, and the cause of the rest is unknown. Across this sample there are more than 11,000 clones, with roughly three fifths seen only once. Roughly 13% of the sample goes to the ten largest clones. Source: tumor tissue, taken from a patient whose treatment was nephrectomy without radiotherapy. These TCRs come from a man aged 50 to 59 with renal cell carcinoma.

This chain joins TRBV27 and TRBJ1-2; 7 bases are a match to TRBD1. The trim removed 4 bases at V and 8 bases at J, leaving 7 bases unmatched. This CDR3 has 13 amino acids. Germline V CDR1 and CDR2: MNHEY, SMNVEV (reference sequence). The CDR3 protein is CASSSGQSQGYTF. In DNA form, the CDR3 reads TGTGCCAGCAGTTCGGGACAGAGCCAGGGCTACACCTTC.

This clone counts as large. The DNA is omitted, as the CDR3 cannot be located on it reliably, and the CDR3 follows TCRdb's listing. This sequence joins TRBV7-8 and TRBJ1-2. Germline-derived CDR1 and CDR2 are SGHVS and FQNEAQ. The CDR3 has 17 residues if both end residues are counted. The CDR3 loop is CASSKRAMATPSVVDTF.

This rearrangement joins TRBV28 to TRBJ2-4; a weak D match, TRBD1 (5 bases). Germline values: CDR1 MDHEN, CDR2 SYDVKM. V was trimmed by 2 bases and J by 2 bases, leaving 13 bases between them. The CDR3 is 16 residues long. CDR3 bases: TGTGCCAGCAGTTTAGTCTCCTCAGGGTCCAAAAACATTCAGTACTTC. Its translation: CASSLVSSGSKNIQYF. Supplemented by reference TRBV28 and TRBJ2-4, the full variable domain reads DVKVTQSSRYLVKRTGEKVFLECVQDMDHENMFWYRQDPGLGLRLIYFSYDVKMKEKGDIPEGYSVSREKKERFSLILESASTNQTSMYLCASSLVSSGSKNIQYFGAGTRLSVL.

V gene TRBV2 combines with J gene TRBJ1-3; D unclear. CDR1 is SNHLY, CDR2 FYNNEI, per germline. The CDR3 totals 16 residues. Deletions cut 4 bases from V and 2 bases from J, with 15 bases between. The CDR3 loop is CASSAATDEAGNTIYF. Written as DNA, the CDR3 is TGTGCCAGCAGTGCCGCTACAGATGAGGCTGGAAACACCATATATTTT.

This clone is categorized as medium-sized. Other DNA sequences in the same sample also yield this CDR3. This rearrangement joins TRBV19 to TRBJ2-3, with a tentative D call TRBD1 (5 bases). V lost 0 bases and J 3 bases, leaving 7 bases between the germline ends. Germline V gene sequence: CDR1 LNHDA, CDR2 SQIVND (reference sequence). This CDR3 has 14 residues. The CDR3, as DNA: TGTGCCAGTAGTATAGACCGACAGACAGATACGCAGTATTTT. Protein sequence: CASSIDRQTDTQYF.

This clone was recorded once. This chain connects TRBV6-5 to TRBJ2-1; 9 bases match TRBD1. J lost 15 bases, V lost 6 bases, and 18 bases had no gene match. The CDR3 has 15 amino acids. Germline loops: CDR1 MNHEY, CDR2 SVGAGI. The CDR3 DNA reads TGTGCCAGCAGCCCCCGCCCTATCCGGGACAGGGATCGGTTCTTC. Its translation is CASSPRPIRDRDRFF.

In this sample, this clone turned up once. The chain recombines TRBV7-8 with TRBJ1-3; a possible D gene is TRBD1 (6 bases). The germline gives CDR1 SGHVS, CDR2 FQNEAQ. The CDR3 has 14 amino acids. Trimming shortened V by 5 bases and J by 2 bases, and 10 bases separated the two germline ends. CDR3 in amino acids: CASSQRGAGNTIYF. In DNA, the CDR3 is TGTGCCAGCAGCCAAAGGGGGGCTGGAAACACCATATATTTT.

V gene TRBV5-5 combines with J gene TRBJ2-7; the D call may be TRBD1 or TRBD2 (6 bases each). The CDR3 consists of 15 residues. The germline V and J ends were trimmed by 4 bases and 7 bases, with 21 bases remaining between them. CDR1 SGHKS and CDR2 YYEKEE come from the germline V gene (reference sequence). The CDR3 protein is CASSPTTGLTGEQYF. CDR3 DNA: TGTGCCAGCAGCCCAACGACAGGACTAACGGGTGAGCAGTACTTC.

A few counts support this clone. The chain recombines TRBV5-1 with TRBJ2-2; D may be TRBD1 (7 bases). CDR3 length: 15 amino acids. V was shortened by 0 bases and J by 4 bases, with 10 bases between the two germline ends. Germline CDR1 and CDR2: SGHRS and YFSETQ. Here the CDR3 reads CASSLAQGGTGELFF. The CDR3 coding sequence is TGCGCCAGCAGCTTGGCCCAGGGGGGCACCGGGGAGCTGTTTTTT.

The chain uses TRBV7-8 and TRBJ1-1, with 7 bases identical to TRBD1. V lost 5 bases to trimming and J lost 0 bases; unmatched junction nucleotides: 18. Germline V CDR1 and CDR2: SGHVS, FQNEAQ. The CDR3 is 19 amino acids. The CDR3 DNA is TGTGCCAGCAGCCCGATCACGCGGACAGGAACTTCATTGAACACTGAAGCTTTCTTT. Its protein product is CASSPITRTGTSLNTEAFF.

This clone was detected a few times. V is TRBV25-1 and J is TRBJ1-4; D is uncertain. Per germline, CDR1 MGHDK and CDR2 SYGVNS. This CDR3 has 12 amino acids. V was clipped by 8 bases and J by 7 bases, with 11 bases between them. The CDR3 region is CASGRRGEKLFF. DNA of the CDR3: TGTGCCAGCGGGAGACGGGGTGAAAAACTGTTTTTT.

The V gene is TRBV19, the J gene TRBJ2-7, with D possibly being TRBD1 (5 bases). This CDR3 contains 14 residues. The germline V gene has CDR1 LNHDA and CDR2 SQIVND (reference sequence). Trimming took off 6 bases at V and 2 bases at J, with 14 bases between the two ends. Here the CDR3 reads CASRPAGQAYEQYF. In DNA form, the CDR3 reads TGTGCCAGTAGGCCCGCCGGACAAGCCTACGAGCAGTACTTC.

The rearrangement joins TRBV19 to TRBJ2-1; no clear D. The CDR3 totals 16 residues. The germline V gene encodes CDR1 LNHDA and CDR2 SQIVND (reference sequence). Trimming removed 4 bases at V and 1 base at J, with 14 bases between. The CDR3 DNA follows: TGTGCCAGTAGTACAGAGGTCCCAGATTCCTACAATGAGCAGTTCTTC. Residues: CASSTEVPDSYNEQFF.

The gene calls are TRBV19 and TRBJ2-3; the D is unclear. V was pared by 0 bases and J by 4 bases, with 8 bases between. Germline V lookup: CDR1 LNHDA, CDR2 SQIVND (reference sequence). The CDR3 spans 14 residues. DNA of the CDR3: TGTGCCAGTAGTATAGATCGGAGTGCAGATACGCAGTATTTT. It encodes CASSIDRSADTQYF.

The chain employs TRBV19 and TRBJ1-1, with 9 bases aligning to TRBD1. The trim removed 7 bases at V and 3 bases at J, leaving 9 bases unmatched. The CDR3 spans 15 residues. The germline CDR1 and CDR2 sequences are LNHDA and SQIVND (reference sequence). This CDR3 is CASKLGTGRYTEAFF. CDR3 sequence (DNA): TGTGCCAGTAAGTTGGGGACAGGGAGGTACACTGAAGCTTTCTTT.

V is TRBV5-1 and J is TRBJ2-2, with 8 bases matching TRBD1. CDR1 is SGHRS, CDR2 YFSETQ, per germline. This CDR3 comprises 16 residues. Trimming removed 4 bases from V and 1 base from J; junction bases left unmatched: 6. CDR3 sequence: CASSLTGTGNTGELFF. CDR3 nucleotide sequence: TGCGCCAGCAGCCTTACCGGGACAGGGAACACCGGGGAGCTGTTTTTT.

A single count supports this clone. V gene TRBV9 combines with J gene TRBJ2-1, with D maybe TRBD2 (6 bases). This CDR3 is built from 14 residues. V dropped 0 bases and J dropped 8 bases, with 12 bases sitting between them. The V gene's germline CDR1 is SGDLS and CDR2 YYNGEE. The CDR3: CASSVAPRGDEQFF. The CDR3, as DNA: TGTGCCAGCAGCGTAGCTCCGCGGGGCGATGAGCAGTTCTTC. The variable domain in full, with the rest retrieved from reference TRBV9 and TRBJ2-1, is DSGVTQTPKHLITATGQRVTLRCSPRSGDLSVYWYQQSLDQGLQFLIQYYNGEERAKGNILERFSAQQFPDLHSELNLSSLELGDSALYFCASSVAPRGDEQFFGPGTRLTVL.

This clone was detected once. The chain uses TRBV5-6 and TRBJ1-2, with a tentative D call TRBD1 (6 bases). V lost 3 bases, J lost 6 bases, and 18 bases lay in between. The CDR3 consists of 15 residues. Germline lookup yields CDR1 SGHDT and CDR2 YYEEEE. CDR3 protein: CASSSYAGARHGYTF. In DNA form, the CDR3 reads TGTGCCAGCAGCTCCTACGCAGGGGCGCGGCATGGCTACACCTTC.

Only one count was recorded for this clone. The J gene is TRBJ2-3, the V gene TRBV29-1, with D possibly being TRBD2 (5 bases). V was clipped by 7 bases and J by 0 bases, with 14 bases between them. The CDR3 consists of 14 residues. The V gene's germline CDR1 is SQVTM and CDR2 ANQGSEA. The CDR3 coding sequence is TGCAGCGCTGGAGCGGTTTCTAGCACAGATACGCAGTATTTT. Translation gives CSAGAVSSTDTQYF.

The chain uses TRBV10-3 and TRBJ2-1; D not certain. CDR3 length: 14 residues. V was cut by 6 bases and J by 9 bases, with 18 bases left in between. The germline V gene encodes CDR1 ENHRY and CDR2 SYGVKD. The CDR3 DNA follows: TGTGCCATCAGCGGAATAGGTGAAGGCGGTGAGCAGTTCTTC. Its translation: CAISGIGEGGEQFF.

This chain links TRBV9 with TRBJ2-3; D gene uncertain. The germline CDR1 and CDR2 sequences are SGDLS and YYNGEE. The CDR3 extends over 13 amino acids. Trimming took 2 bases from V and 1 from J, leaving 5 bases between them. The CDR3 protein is CASSVTGTDTQYF. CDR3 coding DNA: TGTGCCAGCAGCGTTACGGGCACAGATACGCAGTATTTT.